This T cell receptor beta chain came from a study of shared clonotypes between healthy human individuals. With regard to this clone: What it binds is not known.

Some clones are missing from TCRdb's copy, which holds only in-frame ones; the method was immunoSEQ multiplex PCR. This table holds some 1 million clones, about 75% found once. Findings and caveats of the study: Clonotype sharing levels among donors were expected to vary with sequencing depth. Researchers found naive subsets generally carried larger estimated richness than memory subsets.

Source material: memory CD4+ T cells sorted from blood. Subset of the sample: CD45RA-negative fraction. This sequence originates from a man between 18 and 29 years old in good health.

For the CDR3, the DNA is TGTGCCAGCAGTTTCCCGCAGGGAGGCTACACCTTC. It yields the protein CASSFPQGGYTF. The rearrangement links TRBV28 to TRBJ1-2, with D perhaps TRBD1 (5 bases). There are 12 residues in the CDR3. V shed 3 bases and J shed 8 bases, with 10 bases lying between them. Germline V gene sequence: CDR1 MDHEN, CDR2 SYDVKM.